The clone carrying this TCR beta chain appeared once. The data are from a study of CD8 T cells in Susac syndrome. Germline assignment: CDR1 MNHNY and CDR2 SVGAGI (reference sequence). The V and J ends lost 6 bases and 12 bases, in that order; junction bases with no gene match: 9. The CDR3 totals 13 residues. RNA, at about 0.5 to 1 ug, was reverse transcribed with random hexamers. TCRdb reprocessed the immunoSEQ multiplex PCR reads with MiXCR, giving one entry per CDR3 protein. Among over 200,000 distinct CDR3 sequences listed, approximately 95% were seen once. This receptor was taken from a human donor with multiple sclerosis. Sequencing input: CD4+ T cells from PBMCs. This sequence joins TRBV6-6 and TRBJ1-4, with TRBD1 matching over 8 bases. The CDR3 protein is CASSRTGYQELFF. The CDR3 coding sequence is TGTGCCAGCAGCAGGACAGGGTACCAGGAACTGTTTTTT.